This T cell receptor (beta chain) was observed in a study of shared clonotypes between healthy human individuals. Germline V lookup: CDR1 MDHEN, CDR2 SYDVKM. This CDR3 contains 12 residues. V lost 5 bases and J lost 3, with 8 bases in between. Donors included only healthy HIV-negative adults lacking recent acute infections or vaccinations. Remarks on this clone: Within the sample, other DNA sequences also encode this same CDR3.

The method was immunoSEQ multiplex PCR; TCRdb's version includes in-frame clones alone and lacks a portion of them. The sample yields about 1 million clones, around four fifths seen once. The gene calls are TRBV28 and TRBJ2-7, with a weak D call TRBD1 (6 bases). Sequencing was done on a sample of memory CD4+ T cells sorted from blood. The subset was: CD45RA-negative fraction. The TCR sequence derives from a man aged 18 to 30 in good health. Here the CDR3 reads CASSTQGYEQYF. CDR3 coding DNA: TGTGCCAGCAGTACACAGGGCTACGAGCAGTACTTC.